Following are 13 T cell receptor beta chains from one sample sequenced in a study of shared clonotypes between healthy human individuals. Sequencing used immunoSEQ multiplex PCR; TCRdb keeps in-frame clones, though not all of them. The sample records 2,500,000 or so clones, 93% being singletons. The sample comprised naive CD4+ T cells from PBMCs. Subset specified: CD45RA+ positively selected. Receptors were obtained from a man between 18 and 35 years old in good health. Some clones in this sample may be carry-over from other donors' samples.

This clone was seen only once. The genes are TRBV7-2 and TRBJ2-2; 12 nucleotides agree with TRBD2. In germline, CDR1 is SGHTA, CDR2 FQGNSA. The CDR3 is 15 residues long. V dropped 8 bases and J dropped 4; count of bases not matched to a gene: 5. Here the CDR3 reads CASLPSGRGTGELFF. DNA of the CDR3: TGTGCCAGCCTACCTAGCGGGAGGGGCACCGGGGAGCTGTTTTTT.

About this clone: The sample carries other DNA sequences with the same CDR3. The chain has TRBV5-1 and TRBJ2-5; 12 bases agree with TRBD2. V shed 2 bases, J shed 5 bases, and the junction held 10 bases outside the gene matches. There are 17 residues in the CDR3. Germline V lookup: CDR1 SGHRS, CDR2 YFSETQ. The CDR3 region has the DNA TGCGCCAGCAGCTTCGGTCTAGCGGGAGGGCCCGGGGAGACCCAGTACTTC. Translation: CASSFGLAGGPGETQYF.

This clone has just a few counts. This rearrangement joins TRBV5-1 to TRBJ2-6; perhaps TRBD1 as D (6 bases). There are 14 residues in the CDR3. Germline loops: CDR1 SGHRS, CDR2 YFSETQ. V was trimmed by 6 bases and J by 2 bases, leaving 9 bases between them. CDR3 amino acids: CASTAGAGANVLTF. CDR3 nucleotides: TGCGCCAGCACAGCAGGGGCTGGGGCCAACGTCCTGACTTTC.

The chain links TRBV29-1 to TRBJ1-2; D not resolved. Germline V gene lookup returns CDR1 SQVTM and CDR2 ANQGSEA. CDR3 length: 12 residues. Trimming removed 4 bases at V and 3 bases at J, with 9 bases between. CDR3 DNA: TGCAGCGTTGGTGGCAAGGACTATGGCTACACCTTC. Its protein product is CSVGGKDYGYTF.

Concerning this clone: Other DNA sequences in the sample encode the same CDR3. The rearrangement uses TRBV4-1 and TRBJ1-5; D gene ambiguous. Germline V gives CDR1 MGHRA, CDR2 YSYEKL. The CDR3 spans 13 residues. Deletions cut 0 bases from V and 6 bases from J, with 6 bases between. The CDR3 DNA is TGCGCCAGCAGCCAAGACCGGGGTCAGCCCCAGCATTTT. Protein: CASSQDRGQPQHF.

The chain uses TRBV5-1 and TRBJ2-1; 8 nucleotides line up with TRBD2. The CDR3 is 15 residues long. Germline V lookup: CDR1 SGHRS, CDR2 YFSETQ. Trimming removed 4 bases from V and 9 bases from J; junction bases left unmatched: 12. Written as DNA, the CDR3 is TGCGCCAGCAGCGTGGCCACGGGACTAGAGAGTGAGCAGTTCTTC. Translated, it gives CASSVATGLESEQFF.

The chain couples TRBV7-2 to TRBJ2-1; TRBD2 might be the D (6 bases). V lost 5 bases to trimming and J lost 9 bases, with 17 bases between them. Germline-derived CDR1 and CDR2 are SGHTA and FQGNSA. The CDR3 runs 14 residues. The CDR3 nucleotides are TGTGCCAGCAGCCTCGAGAGACTAGGTACTGAGCAGTTCTTC. Translated: CASSLERLGTEQFF.

This clone was picked up one time. Additional DNA sequences in this sample encode the identical CDR3. This rearrangement joins TRBV6-5 to TRBJ2-5; 8 nucleotides align to TRBD1. The DNA end is more similar to TRBJ2-7, so the J call may be wrong. The CDR3 sequence is 13 residues long. Germline V gene sequence: CDR1 MNHEY, CDR2 SVGAGI. CDR3 amino acids: CASRGTGRYEQYF. The CDR3 DNA sequence: TGTGCCAGCAGGGGGACAGGACGGTACGAGCAGTACTTC.

Comments on this clone: Within the sample, other DNA sequences also encode this same CDR3. This chain connects TRBV11-2 to TRBJ1-1; D is unclear. Trimming stripped 0 bases from V and 2 bases from J, with 4 bases between. Germline CDR1 is SGHAT and CDR2 is FQNNGV. There are 13 residues in the CDR3. This CDR3 reads CASSLDSNTEAFF. The CDR3 DNA is TGTGCCAGCAGCTTAGACAGCAACACTGAAGCTTTCTTT.

V usage is TRBV7-2 and J usage is TRBJ2-2, with TRBD2 identical over 12 bases. Trimming at V came to 5 bases and at J to 3 bases, leaving 4 bases not matched to a gene. CDR3 length: 16 amino acids. Germline V gives CDR1 SGHTA, CDR2 FQGNSA. The CDR3 here is CASSRTSGAYTGELFF. CDR3 nucleotides: TGTGCCAGCAGCCGGACTAGCGGGGCCTACACCGGGGAGCTGTTTTTT.

This clone was seen a handful of times. The gene calls are TRBV6-5 and TRBJ1-1; D uncertain. Germline V gene sequence: CDR1 MNHEY, CDR2 SVGAGI. V lost 6 bases to trimming and J lost 9 bases, with 20 bases between them. The CDR3 loop spans 14 amino acids. The CDR3 region is CASSSTMARDKAFF. The CDR3 DNA reads as TGTGCCAGCAGCTCTACAATGGCCAGAGACAAAGCTTTCTTT.

J is TRBJ1-2 and V is TRBV4-2; 9 nucleotides align to TRBD1. V lost 2 bases, J lost 4 bases, and 11 bases stayed unmatched. This CDR3 has 17 residues. The germline V gene encodes CDR1 LGHNA and CDR2 YNFKEQ. CDR3 nucleotides: TGTGCCAGCAGCCAACACCTTTCCACAGGGGGCAGCTATGGCTACACCTTC. Encoded protein: CASSQHLSTGGSYGYTF.

In the case of this clone: Distinct nucleotide sequences in the sample also encode this CDR3. V gene TRBV5-1 combines with J gene TRBJ1-3; no definite D call. The CDR3 sequence is 16 residues long. Germline CDR1 and CDR2: SGHRS and YFSETQ. Trimming pared 0 bases from V and 0 bases from J, leaving 10 bases between. The CDR3 sequence is CASSLGLVSSGNTIYF. CDR3 DNA sequence: TGCGCCAGCAGCTTGGGATTGGTTAGCTCTGGAAACACCATATATTTT.